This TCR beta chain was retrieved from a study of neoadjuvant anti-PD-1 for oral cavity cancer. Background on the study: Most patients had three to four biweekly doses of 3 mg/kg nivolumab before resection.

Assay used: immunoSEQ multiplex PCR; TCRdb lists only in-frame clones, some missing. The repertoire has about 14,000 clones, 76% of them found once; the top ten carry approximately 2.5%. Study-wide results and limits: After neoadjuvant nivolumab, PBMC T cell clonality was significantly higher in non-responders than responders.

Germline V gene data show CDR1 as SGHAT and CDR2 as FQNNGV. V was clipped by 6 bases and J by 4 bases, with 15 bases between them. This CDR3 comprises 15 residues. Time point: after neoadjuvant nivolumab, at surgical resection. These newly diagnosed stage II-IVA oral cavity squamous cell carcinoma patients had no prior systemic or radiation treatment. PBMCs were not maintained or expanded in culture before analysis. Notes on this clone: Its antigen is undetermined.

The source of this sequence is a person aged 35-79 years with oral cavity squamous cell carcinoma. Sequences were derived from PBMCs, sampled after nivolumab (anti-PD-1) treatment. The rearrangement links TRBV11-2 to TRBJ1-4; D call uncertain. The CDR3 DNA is TGTGCCAGCAGACGCCCGGGCCCGCTTAATGAAAAACTGTTTTTT. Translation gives CASRRPGPLNEKLFF.